The entry below gives a single TCR beta chain sequence along with its context. In this sample, this clonotype turned up a few times. Its recognized antigen is unknown. No base qualities exist here, and no much larger clone lies one base off it. The donors were patients who had localized lung adenocarcinoma, which is a subtype of non-small cell lung cancer. These samples came from the centers of localized lung adenocarcinomas. For TCR repertoire analysis, CD8+ T cells taken from tumor tissue were profiled apart from CD4+ T cells. The sample comes from a study of CD4 and CD8 cells across lung adenocarcinoma regions listed by TCRdb under 2018. General notes on the study: Intratumor heterogeneity of the T cell receptor repertoire was examined by comparing tumor centers with tumor margins.

The CDR3 starts with the cysteine, ends with the phenylalanine, and has 13 residues. Just the 39-base CDR3 DNA is kept, in frame starting at base 1. CDR1 and CDR2 are read off the germline V gene as MNHNS and SASEGT. From V the trimming removes 6 bases and from J it removes 10 bases, while the gene matches leave 9 bases of the junction unaccounted for. The library was obtained by PCR. The instrument was a HiSeq X Ten. TCRdb took the public reads, trimmed them with fastp at Q25, ran MiXCR for clone calling and kept in-frame beta chains. One record per CDR3 amino acid sequence lists the most common genes and DNA. In all, the sample holds some 8,000 distinct CDR3 sequences, and about 51% of those were seen once. The ten most abundant clones make up roughly a fifth of the sample.

Sequenced: CD8+ T cells from the center of a lung tumor. The cell subset or site label on this specimen signifies: tumor center region. This TCR came from a female donor with lung adenocarcinoma. The CD4 and CD8 labels of this study may be unreliable. The chain is encoded by TRBV6-1 joined to TRBJ2-1, with 7 bases matching TRBD1. The CDR3 loop reads CASRTGTDYEQFF. The sequenced DNA: TGTGCCAGCAGGACAGGGACAGACTACGAGCAGTTCTTC.